The rows below give T cell receptor beta chains drawn from one sample of a study of technical replicates of blood from a handful of donors. The assay was immunoSEQ multiplex PCR, and TCRdb's table has in-frame clones only and misses some. This table has about 14,000 clones, about 85% appearing once. The sample consisted of PBMCs. All receptors derive from a human donor in good health. CDR3s include the opening cysteine and the closing phenylalanine or tryptophan. The D gene is left open where the match is weak. Some rows have no size entry. The others give once, few or many, or a class for an expanded clone.

d_call | j_call | v_call | clone_size | cdr3_nt | cdr3_aa
. | TRBJ1-1 | TRBV6-1 | few | TGTGCCAGCATTTCGGACTATTTGCGGGCTTTCTTT | CASISDYLRAFF
. | TRBJ2-5 | TRBV28 | . | TGTGCCAGCAGTTTGGCCATCCCCGGGGAGACCCAGTACTTC | CASSLAIPGETQYF
TRBD2 | TRBJ2-5 | TRBV4-2 | . | TGTGCCAGCAGCCAAGATTCTCTAGCGGGAGTTCCAGAGACCCAGTACTTC | CASSQDSLAGVPETQYF
. | TRBJ1-1 | TRBV7-2 | . | TGTGCCAGCAGCAACAGGTATAGCACTGAAGCTTTCTTT | CASSNRYSTEAFF
TRBD2 | TRBJ2-2 | TRBV18 | . | TGTGCCAGCTCACCGCGGACTAGCGGGAGTAGGGCCGGGGAGCTGTTTTTT | CASSPRTSGSRAGELFF
. | TRBJ2-7 | TRBV9 | . | TGTGCCAGCAGCGTAGAGGCAGGGTCCTACGAGCAGTACTTC | CASSVEAGSYEQYF
. | TRBJ1-1 | TRBV7-9 | . | TGTGTCTCTGGCTCGAACACTGAAGCTTTCTTT | CVSGSNTEAFF
TRBD2 | TRBJ2-1 | TRBV13 | . | TGTGCCAGCAGCTTAGAACTAGCGGGATATGAGCAGTTCTTC | CASSLELAGYEQFF
TRBD1 | TRBJ1-1 | TRBV28 | . | TGTGCCAGCAGTCTAGATCCGGGCAGGGGGCACACTGAAGCTTTCTTT | CASSLDPGRGHTEAFF
. | TRBJ2-7 | TRBV11-3 | . | TGTGCCAGAATGCCGGGGGGCTCGGGGTACGAGCAGTACTTC | CARMPGGSGYEQYF
TRBD1 | TRBJ1-1 | TRBV25-1 | . | TGTGCCAGCGAGCCGCGTAGGACAGGGAACACTGAAGCTTTCTTT | CASEPRRTGNTEAFF
. | TRBJ1-1 | TRBV29-1 | . | TGCAGCGCCACGACAGTGAACACTGAAGCTTTCTTT | CSATTVNTEAFF
. | TRBJ1-1 | TRBV18 | . | TGTGCCAGCTCACCACCGGGGCCCTCAGCCACTGAAGCTTTCTTT | CASSPPGPSATEAFF
. | TRBJ2-4 | TRBV28 | . | TGTGCCAGCAGTGCAGACTACGGGCTAGCCAAAAACATTCAGTACTTC | CASSADYGLAKNIQYF
. | TRBJ2-7 | TRBV7-3 | . | TGTGCCAGCAGCTTTCAAGGGGGGGCGAACGACGAGCAGTACTTC | CASSFQGGANDEQYF
. | TRBJ2-7 | TRBV6-6 | . | TGTGCCAGCAGAGACGTCGGGGGGCTGGACGAGCAGTACTTC | CASRDVGGLDEQYF
. | TRBJ2-3 | TRBV19 | once | TGTGCCAGTAGTGACTTTTACACAGATACGCAGTATTTT | CASSDFYTDTQYF
. | TRBJ1-5 | TRBV5-1 | . | TGCGCCCGTACGCCCGCCGGGGGGCATAATCAGCCCCAGCATTTT | CARTPAGGHNQPQHF
TRBD2 | TRBJ2-1 | TRBV27 | . | TGTGCCAGCAGTTTAACTAGCGCTGCCTACAATGAGCAGTTCTTC | CASSLTSAAYNEQFF
TRBD2 | TRBJ2-5 | TRBV10-3 | . | TGTGCCATCAGTGAACTAGCGGGAGTAATAGAGACCCAGTACTTC | CAISELAGVIETQYF
TRBD2 | TRBJ2-3 | TRBV7-2 | . | TGTGCCAGCAGCCCGGTTTGGCTAGCGGGAGGGCGGGTGGCAGATACGCAGTATTTT | CASSPVWLAGGRVADTQYF
. | TRBJ2-7 | TRBV4-2 | . | TGTGCCAGCAGCCAAGATTACGACAGTTCCTACGAGCAGTACTTC | CASSQDYDSSYEQYF
TRBD2 | TRBJ2-5 | TRBV7-2 | . | TGTGCCAGCAGCACCGGACTAGCGGGAACGGAGACCCAGTACTTC | CASSTGLAGTETQYF
TRBD1 | TRBJ1-5 | TRBV30 | . | TGTGCCTGGAGCCCCGGGACAGCCAATCAGCCCCAGCATTTT | CAWSPGTANQPQHF
TRBD2 | TRBJ2-1 | TRBV5-8 | . | TGTGCCAGCAGCTTGGTAGGGGGACTAGCCTACAATGAGCAGTTCTTC | CASSLVGGLAYNEQFF
TRBD2 | TRBJ2-1 | TRBV5-1 | . | TGCGCCAGCAGGCGGGAGACGGATTACAATGAGCAGTTCTTC | CASRRETDYNEQFF
. | TRBJ2-7 | TRBV6-1 | . | TGTGCCAGCAGTGAGCGGGGACCCTACGAGCAGTACTTC | CASSERGPYEQYF
TRBD1 | TRBJ2-5 | TRBV19 | . | TGTGCCAGTAGTATGGGACAGGGGAAAGAGACCCAGTACTTC | CASSMGQGKETQYF
TRBD1 | TRBJ1-2 | TRBV18 | . | TGTGCCAGCTCACCAGGACAGGAAGTCAACTATGGCTACACCTTC | CASSPGQEVNYGYTF
TRBD2 | TRBJ2-7 | TRBV5-6 | . | TGTGCCAGCAGCTTAGGGACTATCTACGAGCAGTACTTC | CASSLGTIYEQYF
. | TRBJ2-7 | TRBV29-1 | . | TGCAGCGTTGAAGAGGGCCAGGCCTACGAGCAGTACTTC | CSVEEGQAYEQYF
TRBD1 | TRBJ1-5 | TRBV19 | . | TGTGCCAGTAGTACCGACAGGGGCAATCAGCCCCAGCATTTT | CASSTDRGNQPQHF
. | TRBJ2-6 | TRBV2 | . | TGTGCCAGCAGTGAGGCGGGATTGTCTGGGGCCAACGTCCTGACTTTC | CASSEAGLSGANVLTF
. | TRBJ2-3 | TRBV25-1 | . | TGTGCCAGCAGTGGAGTTTTGCCCCTGGTCGGTACGCAGTATTTT | CASSGVLPLVGTQYF
. | TRBJ2-7 | TRBV27 | . | TGTGCCAGCAGTTCCTTCGGAGGTAGCGTCGACTACGAGCAGTACTTC | CASSSFGGSVDYEQYF
. | TRBJ2-6 | TRBV30 | . | TGTGCCTGGAGTGTACAGCGGGCCTTTCCCTCTGGGGCCAACGTCCTGACTTTC | CAWSVQRAFPSGANVLTF
. | TRBJ2-7 | TRBV2 | few | TGTGCCAGCACAGGTTCCTACGAGCAGTACTTC | CASTGSYEQYF
TRBD2 | TRBJ2-3 | TRBV5-1 | . | TGCGCCAGCAGCACGGGACTAGCGGCCACAGATACGCAGTATTTT | CASSTGLAATDTQYF
. | TRBJ2-5 | TRBV19 | . | TGTGCCAGTAGTAGCGGGTACCAAGAGACCCAGTACTTC | CASSSGYQETQYF
TRBD2 | TRBJ2-7 | TRBV30 | . | TGTGCCTGGAGTTCAGTAGCGGGAGCGGGAGGCTACGAGCAGTACTTC | CAWSSVAGAGGYEQYF
. | TRBJ2-5 | TRBV5-4 | . | TGTGCCAGCACGCAGGACAGACAAGAGACCCAGTACTTC | CASTQDRQETQYF
. | TRBJ2-7 | TRBV11-2 | . | TGTGCCAGCAGCCGGGACAACTACTACGAGCAGTACTTC | CASSRDNYYEQYF